Below are 10 T cell receptor beta chains sequenced from a single sample in a study of CD8 T cells in ankylosing spondylitis. TCRdb redid the calling of the 5' RACE reads with MiXCR, one entry per CDR3 protein. The sample lists 300,000 to 400,000 distinct CDR3 sequences; about 22% were seen once. These receptors have no known antigen. Study-wide results and caveats: Ankylosing spondylitis blood appeared to carry a characteristic TCR beta motif of eight or nine highly homologous variants.

The sequencing sample was made of blood, either unsorted or a sorted T cell fraction (not recorded which). The source of these receptors is a male donor with ankylosing spondylitis.

CDR3 nucleotides: TGTGCCAGCAGTTTAACAGGGACAGTCCAAGAGACCCAGTACTTC. Encoded protein: CASSLTGTVQETQYF. The V call is TRBV12-3 or TRBV12-4, the J call TRBJ2-5; 7 bases are shared with TRBD1. Losses at the gene ends were 2 bases for V and 1 base for J; bases not matched to a gene: 4. The CDR3 loop spans 15 amino acids.

The chain carries TRBV5-4 and TRBJ2-1; TRBD2 aligns across 8 bases. Looked up from germline, CDR1 is SGHNT and CDR2 is YYREEE (reference sequence). Germline trimming cut 4 bases from V and 6 bases from J; bases unmatched to any gene: 6. CDR3 length: 14 amino acids. CDR3 in amino acids: CASSSRTSLNEQFF. The CDR3 nucleotides read TGTGCCAGCAGCAGCCGGACTAGCCTCAATGAGCAGTTCTTC.

The count of this clonotype is one. The chain combines TRBV9 with TRBJ2-2; D remains unclear. The ends were cut back, 0 bases at V and 1 base at J, with 10 bases in the middle. CDR3 size: 16 residues. Germline CDR1 SGDLS, CDR2 YYNGEE. CDR3 sequence (DNA): TGTGCCAGCAGCGTAGTTTCCCCTCGGAACACCGGGGAGCTGTTTTTT. This encodes CASSVVSPRNTGELFF.

CDR3 sequence (DNA): TGTGCCAGCAGGAGATACAGGGGGCCCAACGAGCAGTACTTC. It yields the protein CASRRYRGPNEQYF. The J gene is TRBJ2-7, the V gene TRBV6-1; 9 bases agree with TRBD1. Germline trimming cut 6 bases from V and 5 bases from J; bases unmatched to any gene: 8. CDR1 MNHNS and CDR2 SASEGT come from the germline V gene. The CDR3 consists of 14 residues.

The genes are TRBV2 and TRBJ2-1, with D perhaps TRBD2 (6 bases). Trimming shortened V by 6 bases and J by 5 bases, and 14 bases separated the two germline ends. Germline CDR1 reads SNHLY; CDR2 reads FYNNEI. CDR3 length equals 14 residues. CDR3 nucleotides: TGTGCCAGCAGGAGGGGACTCCCTAACAATGAGCAGTTCTTC. It codes for CASRRGLPNNEQFF.

This clonotype was counted between two and nine times. The rearrangement links TRBV9 to TRBJ1-3; D not certain. Germline V gives CDR1 SGDLS, CDR2 YYNGEE. This CDR3 is built from 14 residues. V was pared by 2 bases and J by 2 bases, with 8 bases between. This chain's CDR3 is CASSVGVTGNTIYF. As DNA, the CDR3 is TGTGCCAGCAGCGTTGGGGTGACTGGAAACACCATATATTTT.

In its sample, this clonotype was seen many times. This chain links TRBV4-2 with TRBJ1-1; D is uncertain. The CDR3 extends over 13 amino acids. The ends were cut back, 6 bases at V and 1 base at J, with 9 bases in the middle. CDR1 is LGHNA and CDR2 is YNFKEQ in the germline V gene. The CDR3 DNA is TGTGCCAGCAGTAGGGCAGGGAACACTGAAGCTTTCTTT. It yields the protein CASSRAGNTEAFF.

This clonotype came up a few times. The chain combines TRBV29-1 with TRBJ2-4, with unresolved D. V dropped 2 bases and J dropped 6 bases, with 8 bases sitting between them. The CDR3 runs 12 residues. In germline, CDR1 is SQVTM, CDR2 ANQGSEA. The CDR3 loop reads CSVELAVNIQYF. Written as DNA, the CDR3 is TGCAGCGTTGAATTGGCAGTAAACATTCAGTACTTC.

V usage is TRBV7-2 and J usage is TRBJ2-4, with TRBD1 identical over 8 bases. The germline CDR1 and CDR2 sequences are SGHTA and FQGNSA. The trim removed 3 bases at V and 6 bases at J, leaving 4 bases unmatched. This CDR3 contains 14 residues. This CDR3 reads CASSFQGARNIQYF. The CDR3 region has the DNA TGTGCCAGCAGCTTCCAGGGGGCGAGAAACATTCAGTACTTC.

At least ten counts were recorded for this clonotype. This chain joins TRBV18 and TRBJ2-5; D is unresolved. V shed 3 bases and J shed 2 bases, with 4 bases lying between them. CDR3 length: 12 residues. Per germline, CDR1 KGHSH and CDR2 LQKENI. The CDR3 spells CASSPIQETQYF. The CDR3 DNA sequence: TGTGCCAGCTCACCTATACAAGAGACCCAGTACTTC.